This T cell receptor beta chain was identified in a study of OX40 agonist ivuxolimab in advanced cancers. Turning to the study itself: Every patient in dose escalation had hepatocellular carcinoma, melanoma, renal cell or head and neck cancer.

The assay was immunoSEQ multiplex PCR, and TCRdb's table has in-frame clones only and misses some. The sample consists of 90,000 to 100,000 clones, 75% to 95% of them appearing once. V was trimmed by 4 bases and J by 8 bases, leaving 14 bases between them. This CDR3 is built from 14 residues. Germline V gene sequence: CDR1 SNHLY, CDR2 FYNNEI. To note about this clone: Its antigen remains unidentified.

General study points: Among T cells, CD8+ cells averaged more expanded clones than CD4+ cells. Specificity for antigen went undetermined in the expanded peripheral T cells.

The rearrangement links TRBV2 to TRBJ1-4; weak D call: TRBD1 (6 bases). The TCR comes from an adult with an advanced solid tumor such as melanoma, head and neck, liver or kidney cancer. The sequenced sample was CD4+ or CD8+ T cells sorted from blood, obtained in a trial of the OX40 agonist ivuxolimab. The CDR3: CASSARGREEKLFF. The CDR3 region has the DNA TGTGCCAGCAGTGCGAGGGGGAGGGAGGAAAAACTGTTTTTT.